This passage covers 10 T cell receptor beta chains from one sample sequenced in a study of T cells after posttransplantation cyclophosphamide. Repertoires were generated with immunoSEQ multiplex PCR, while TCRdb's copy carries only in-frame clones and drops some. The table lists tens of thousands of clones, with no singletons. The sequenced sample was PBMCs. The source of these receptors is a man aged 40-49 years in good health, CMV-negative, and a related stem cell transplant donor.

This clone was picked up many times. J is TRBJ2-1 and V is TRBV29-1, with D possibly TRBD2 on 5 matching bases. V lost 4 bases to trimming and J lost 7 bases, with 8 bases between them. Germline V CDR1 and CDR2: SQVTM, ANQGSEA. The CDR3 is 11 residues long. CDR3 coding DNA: TGCAGCGTTGTCCCGGGGAATGAGCAGTTCTTC. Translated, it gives CSVVPGNEQFF.

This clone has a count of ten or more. The DNA for the CDR3 is TGTGCCAGCAGTCACCCCAGACAGGGGGTTTATGGCTACACCTTC. Residues: CASSHPRQGVYGYTF. The chain has TRBV6-5 and TRBJ1-2, with TRBD1 matching 9 bases. Germline V gives CDR1 MNHEY, CDR2 SVGAGI. This CDR3 is 15 amino acids long. The V and J ends lost 5 bases and 5 bases, in that order; junction bases with no gene match: 9.

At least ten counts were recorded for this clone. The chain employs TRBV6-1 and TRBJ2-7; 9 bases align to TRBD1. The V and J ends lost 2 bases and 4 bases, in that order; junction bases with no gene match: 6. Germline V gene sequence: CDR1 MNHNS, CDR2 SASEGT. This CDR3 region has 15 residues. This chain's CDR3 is CASSESGQGLYEQYF. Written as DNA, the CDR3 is TGTGCCAGCAGTGAAAGCGGACAGGGGCTATACGAGCAGTACTTC.

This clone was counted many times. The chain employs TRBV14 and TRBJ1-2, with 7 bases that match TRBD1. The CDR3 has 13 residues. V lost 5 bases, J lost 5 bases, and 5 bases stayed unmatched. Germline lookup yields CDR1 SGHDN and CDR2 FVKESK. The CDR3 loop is CASSLDRSYGYTF. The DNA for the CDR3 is TGTGCCAGCAGCTTGGACAGGAGTTATGGCTACACCTTC.

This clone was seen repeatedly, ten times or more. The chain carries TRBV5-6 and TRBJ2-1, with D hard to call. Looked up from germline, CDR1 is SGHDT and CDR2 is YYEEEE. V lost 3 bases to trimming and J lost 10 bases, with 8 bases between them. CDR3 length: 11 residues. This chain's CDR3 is CASSSRWEQFF. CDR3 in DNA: TGTGCCAGCAGCTCCCGGTGGGAGCAGTTCTTC.

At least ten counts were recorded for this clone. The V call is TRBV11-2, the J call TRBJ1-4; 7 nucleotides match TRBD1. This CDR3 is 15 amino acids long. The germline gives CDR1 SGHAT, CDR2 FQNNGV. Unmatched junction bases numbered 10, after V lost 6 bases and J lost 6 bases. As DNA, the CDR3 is TGTGCCAGCAGACGCCTAGACAGGGCTTATGAAAAACTGTTTTTT. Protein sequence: CASRRLDRAYEKLFF.

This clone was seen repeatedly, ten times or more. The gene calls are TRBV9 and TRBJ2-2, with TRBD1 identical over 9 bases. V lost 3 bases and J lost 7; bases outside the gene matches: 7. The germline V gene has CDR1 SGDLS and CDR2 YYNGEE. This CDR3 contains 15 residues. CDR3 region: CASSAGQGIGGELFF. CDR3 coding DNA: TGTGCCAGCAGCGCCGGACAGGGGATTGGCGGGGAGCTGTTTTTT. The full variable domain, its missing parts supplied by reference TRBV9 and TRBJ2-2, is DSGVTQTPKHLITATGQRVTLRCSPRSGDLSVYWYQQSLDQGLQFLIQYYNGEERAKGNILERFSAQQFPDLHSELNLSSLELGDSALYFCASSAGQGIGGELFFGEGSRLTVL.

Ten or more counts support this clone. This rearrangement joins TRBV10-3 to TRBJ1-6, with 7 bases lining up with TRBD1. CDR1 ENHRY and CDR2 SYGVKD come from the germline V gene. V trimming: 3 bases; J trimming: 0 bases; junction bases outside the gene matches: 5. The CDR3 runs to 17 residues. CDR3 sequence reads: CAISDGQEGSYNSPLHF. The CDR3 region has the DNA TGTGCCATCAGTGACGGACAGGAAGGCTCCTATAATTCACCCCTCCACTTT.

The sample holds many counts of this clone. This CDR3 reads CASGPLIGSEQYF. The CDR3 DNA follows: TGTGCCAGCGGCCCATTAATCGGGTCCGAGCAGTACTTC. This sequence joins TRBV2 and TRBJ2-7; no clear D gene. This CDR3 is 13 amino acids long. V gave up 8 bases and J gave up 6 bases, with 17 bases separating them. The germline V gene has CDR1 SNHLY and CDR2 FYNNEI. Full variable domain (remainder filled in from reference TRBV2 and TRBJ2-7): EPEVTQTPSHQVTQMGQEVILRCVPISNHLYFYWYRQILGQKVEFLVSFYNNEISEKSEIFDDQFSVERPDGSNFTLKIRSTKLEDSAMYFCASGPLIGSEQYFGPGTRLTVT.

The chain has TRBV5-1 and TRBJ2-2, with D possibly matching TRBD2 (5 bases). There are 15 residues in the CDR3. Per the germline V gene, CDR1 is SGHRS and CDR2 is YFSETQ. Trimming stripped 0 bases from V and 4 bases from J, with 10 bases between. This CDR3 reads CASSLVATGTGELFF. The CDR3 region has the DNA TGCGCCAGCAGCTTGGTAGCGACGGGCACCGGGGAGCTGTTTTTT.